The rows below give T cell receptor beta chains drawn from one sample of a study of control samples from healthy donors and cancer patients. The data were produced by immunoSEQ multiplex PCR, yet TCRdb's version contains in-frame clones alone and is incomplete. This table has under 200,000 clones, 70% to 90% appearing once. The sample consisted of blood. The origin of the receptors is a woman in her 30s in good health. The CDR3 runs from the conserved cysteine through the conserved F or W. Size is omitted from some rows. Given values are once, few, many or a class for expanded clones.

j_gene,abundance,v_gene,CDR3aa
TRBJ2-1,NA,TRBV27,CASSFQGTEQFF
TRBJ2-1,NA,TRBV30,CARGDGTSSNEQFF
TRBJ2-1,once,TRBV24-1,CAIADRLTYNEQFF
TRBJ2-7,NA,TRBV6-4,CASSDEGPLLEQYF
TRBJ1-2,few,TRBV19,CASSNAGFGYTF
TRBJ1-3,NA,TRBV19,CASSIPHRGNTIYF
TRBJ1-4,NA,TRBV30,CAWRTGKIEKLFF
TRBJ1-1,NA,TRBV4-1,CASSQETYEAFF
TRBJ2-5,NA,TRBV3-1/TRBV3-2,CASSQGDGAAQYF
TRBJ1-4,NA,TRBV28,CASSSWDRTNEKLFF
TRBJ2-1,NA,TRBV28,CASSIPSGIYNEQFF
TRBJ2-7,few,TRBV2,CASRGTSGAPYEQYF
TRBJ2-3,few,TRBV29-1,CSAGEDTQYF
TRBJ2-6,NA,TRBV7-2,CASSFLGRYSGANVLTF
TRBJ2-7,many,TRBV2,CASRATGAEQYF
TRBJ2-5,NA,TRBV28,CASSTGMQETQYF
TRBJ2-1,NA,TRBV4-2,CASSRRTSGGNEQFF
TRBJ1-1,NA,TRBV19,CASTLAENTEAFF
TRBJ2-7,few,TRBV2,CARNRQGPQYEQYF
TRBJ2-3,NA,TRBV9,CASSGLTDTQYF
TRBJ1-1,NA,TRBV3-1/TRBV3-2,CASSPGTGRGTEAFF
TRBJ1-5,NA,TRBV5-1,CASSLTGGSNQPQHF
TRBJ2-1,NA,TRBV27,CASSSTDRARDEQFF
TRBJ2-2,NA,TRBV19,CASSIGGMNTGELFF
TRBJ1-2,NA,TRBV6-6,CASSQPVGHGYTF
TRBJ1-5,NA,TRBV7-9,CASSLEGPGVQPQHF
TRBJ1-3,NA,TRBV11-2,CASSLLGAGNTIYF
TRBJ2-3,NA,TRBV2,CASSLDRTDTQYF
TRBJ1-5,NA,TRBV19,CATAAGRQHF
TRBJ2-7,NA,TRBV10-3,CAISVRGSSYEQYF
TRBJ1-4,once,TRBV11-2,CASSFSGTVGEKLFF
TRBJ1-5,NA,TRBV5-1,CASSFRDRNQPQHF
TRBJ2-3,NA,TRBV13,CASSWRKGQGTSTDTQYF
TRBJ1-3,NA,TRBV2,CASRNTGQANTIYF
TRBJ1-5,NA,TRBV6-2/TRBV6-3,CASSYDLPGGDQPQHF
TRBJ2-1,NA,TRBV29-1,CSVVGGETYNEQFF
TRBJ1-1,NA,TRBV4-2,CASSPMGTEAFF